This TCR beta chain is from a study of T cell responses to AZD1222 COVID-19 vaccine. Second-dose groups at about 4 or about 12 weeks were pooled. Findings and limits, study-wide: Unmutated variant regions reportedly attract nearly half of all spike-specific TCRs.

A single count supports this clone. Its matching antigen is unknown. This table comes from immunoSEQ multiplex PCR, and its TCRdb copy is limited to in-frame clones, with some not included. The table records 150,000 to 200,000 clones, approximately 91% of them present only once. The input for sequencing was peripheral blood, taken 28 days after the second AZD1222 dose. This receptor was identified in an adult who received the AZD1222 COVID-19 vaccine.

The CDR3 protein is CASSGGRDSGNTIYF. The CDR3 DNA sequence: TGTGCCAGCAGCGGAGGGCGGGATTCTGGAAACACCATATATTTT. The genes are TRBV7-2 and TRBJ1-3; the D is unclear. This CDR3 has 15 amino acids. Germline CDR1 and CDR2: SGHTA and FQGNSA. Trimming took off 5 bases at V and 1 base at J, with 12 bases between the two ends.